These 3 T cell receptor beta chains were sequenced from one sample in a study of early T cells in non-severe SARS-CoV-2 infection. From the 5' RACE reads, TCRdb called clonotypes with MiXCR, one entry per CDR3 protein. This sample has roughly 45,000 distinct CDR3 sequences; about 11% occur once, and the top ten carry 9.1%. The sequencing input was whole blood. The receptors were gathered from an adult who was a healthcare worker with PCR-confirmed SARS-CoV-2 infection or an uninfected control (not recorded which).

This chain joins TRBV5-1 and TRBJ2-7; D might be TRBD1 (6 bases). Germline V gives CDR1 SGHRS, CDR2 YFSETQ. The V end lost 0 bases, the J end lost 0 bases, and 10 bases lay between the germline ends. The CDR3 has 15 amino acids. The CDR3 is CASSLATGNSYEQYF. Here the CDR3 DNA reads TGCGCCAGCAGCTTGGCGACAGGAAACTCCTACGAGCAGTACTTC.

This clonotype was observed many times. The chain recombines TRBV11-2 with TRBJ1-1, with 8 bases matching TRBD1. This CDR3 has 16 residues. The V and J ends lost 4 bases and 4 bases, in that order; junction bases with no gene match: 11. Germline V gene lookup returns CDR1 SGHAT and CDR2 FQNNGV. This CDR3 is CASSSRTGYFGTEAFF. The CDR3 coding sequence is TGTGCCAGCAGCTCCAGGACAGGGTATTTCGGCACTGAAGCTTTCTTT.

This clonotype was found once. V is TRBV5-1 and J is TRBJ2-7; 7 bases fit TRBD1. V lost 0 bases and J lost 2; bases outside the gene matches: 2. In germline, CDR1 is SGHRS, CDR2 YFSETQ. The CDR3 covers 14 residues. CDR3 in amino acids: CASSLGQGPYEQYF. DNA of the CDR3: TGCGCCAGCAGCTTGGGACAGGGTCCCTACGAGCAGTACTTC.